This T cell receptor beta chain comes out of a study of blood T cell repertoires in COVID-19. Study as a whole: Sources were T cells, B-cell-depleted T cells, or PBMCs; the material itself was cDNA or gDNA.

Per the germline V gene, CDR1 is MNHNS and CDR2 is SASEGT. The CDR3 sequence is 10 residues long. Under the authors' procedure: It was from reference gene primer amplification that nucleated cell counts were estimated. Method: immunoSEQ multiplex PCR; TCRdb's copy keeps in-frame clones and lacks some. V and J calls and clone size follow that table, whereas D and trimming were derived from the DNA. This table holds tens of thousands of clones, around 76% found once. This clone occurred once. At one end, the junction sequence differs from germline, possibly due to a read error. The chain is built from TRBV6-1 and TRBJ1-2, with D hard to call. The sample was peripheral blood. The receptor was isolated from a human donor in a cohort sampled during active COVID-19. The CDR3 loop is CASSEVYLSF. The CDR3 DNA is TGTGCCAGCAGTGAAGTGTATCTCTCCTTC.